The entry that follows covers one TCR beta chain sequence. Its antigen is currently not known. A roughly 2.5 ml peripheral blood sample was drawn into PAXgene tubes per donor and stored at -80°C. Without T cell sorting, total RNA was isolated from whole blood using the PAXgene blood miRNA kit on an automated QIAcube. Peripheral blood from monozygotic twin pairs who were concordant or discordant for inflammatory bowel disease underwent deep TCRalpha and TCRbeta repertoire profiling using unique molecular barcoding. For every twin pair, smoking habits were documented, and each individual was categorised as a current, former or never smoker. These data originate in a study of monozygotic twins with inflammatory bowel disease (dated by TCRdb to 2018 to 2020). The study in broad terms: In total, roughly 30 monozygotic twin pairs made up the full study: 19 Danish pairs, all IBD-discordant, plus nine German pairs, of which four were IBD-concordant and five were IBD-discordant. Each individual had, on average, about 151 000 unique TCRalpha sequences and 181 000 unique TCRbeta sequences available for analysis. The search for disease-associated traits relied mainly on comparing IBD patients with their genetically identical healthy co-twins within discordant pairs. Results the study describes overall, beyond this receptor: The results gave no support for a single strong signal or clonotype linked to IBD. Fewer clonotypes were shared with other individuals by IBD patients than by healthy twins, most markedly in patients showing signs of disease activity. TCRbeta repertoire diversity, by inverse Simpson index, was decreased in IBD patients compared with their healthy co-twins. Repertoire similarity did not differ between concordant and discordant twins, which could be due to limited statistical power. Different T cell subtypes could not be distinguished in the analysis. Differing immunosuppressive treatments among patients may have added background noise and inter-individual variability to the repertoires.

The library was made by 5' RACE. Preparation of each TCR library used 3,500 to 4,500 ng of total RNA. cDNA was synthesized with SMARTScribe reverse transcriptase in eight separate reactions per sample. During cDNA synthesis, template switching was used to introduce unique molecular identifiers that contained a 6-nucleotide sample barcode. Amplification of TCRalpha and TCRbeta cDNA involved two nested PCRs of around 16 and 10 cycles, and each PCR was followed by bead purification. Before amplification, the cDNA was treated with uracil DNA-glycosylase and purified using the QIAquick PCR purification kit. In the second PCR, Illumina TruSeq-compatible adapters and sample-specific barcodes were added. Library quality and concentration were assessed using TapeStation and Qubit, and approximately 5 ng of each library was pooled. Sequencing of the pooled libraries was done on an Illumina HiSeq2500 single-index Rapid Run using custom sequencing primers and 2 x 100 bp reads. On the study's bioinformatics: PCR and sequencing errors were corrected by UMI-based consensus assembly using MiGEC version 1.2.6. MiXCR version 2.1.1 was used for V(D)J alignment, clonotype assembly and CDR3 extraction. To normalise gene usage, clonotype sharing and MAIT/NKT TCR abundance, the analysis used the top 1000, 10 000 and 20 000 clonotypes per sample. Diversity was computed as the inverse Simpson index with the vegan R package after downsampling to 27 000 UMIs. Paired Mann-Whitney U tests were applied to discordant twin pairs, and Benjamini-Hochberg correction was used for multiple testing. After reprocessing by TCRdb, each CDR3 protein sequence is one entry, and no DNA is given. TCRdb's processing, not the authors', yielded these V and J calls. The sample table records under 150,000 distinct CDR3 sequences. The top ten clonotypes cover less than 3% of the sample.

Taken from cysteine to phenylalanine, the CDR3 has 13 residues. No coding sequence is recorded. In the germline V gene (reference sequence), CDR1 corresponds to DFQATT and CDR2 to SNEGSKA. The origin of this receptor is a human donor with ulcerative colitis or Crohn's disease, or a healthy co-twin of an affected twin (not recorded which). The V gene is TRBV20-1 and the J gene is TRBJ1-2. The specimen was blood. The CDR3 protein is CSASAMVGGPYTF.